The clone carrying this T cell receptor (beta chain) has a handful of counts. The antigen is not known. These data are taken from a study of cytomegalovirus exposure and HLA in healthy donors. Primers included in the PCR were 60 Vbeta and 13 Jbeta primers. Profiled with immunoSEQ multiplex PCR; TCRdb holds only in-frame clones, not every one. The data contain tens of thousands of clones, about 66% of them singletons. Whole-study findings and limits: TCR beta V- and J-gene trimming, according to a later analysis, was linked to a missense DCLRE1C variant. For most TCR beta V segments, an earlier analysis put the productive rate at about 90% or about 30% of the time. Cytomegalovirus status was reportedly diagnosed by the classifier with high sensitivity and specificity.

V lost 0 bases, J lost 6 bases, and 14 bases lay in between. Germline CDR1 MGHRA, CDR2 YSYEKL. CDR3 length: 16 amino acids. These donors counted as nominally healthy when sampled, but unrecorded immune exposures were likely. The sequencing input was PBMCs. The chain links TRBV4-1 to TRBJ1-4; a possible D gene is TRBD1 (6 bases). This clonotype originated in a man younger than 40 in good health and CMV-seronegative. The CDR3 sequence: CASSQDLRGADEKLFF. The CDR3 DNA follows: TGCGCCAGCAGCCAAGATTTACGGGGGGCGGATGAAAAACTGTTTTTT.